The entry below describes one TCR beta chain. V shed 4 bases, J shed 7 bases, and the junction held 12 bases outside the gene matches. CDR3 size: 16 residues. Germline lookup yields CDR1 MDHEN and CDR2 SYDVKM. The data were produced by immunoSEQ multiplex PCR, yet TCRdb's version contains in-frame clones alone and is incomplete. The data show 100,000 to 150,000 clones, roughly 86% seen once. These data come from a study of T cell responses to AZD1222 COVID-19 vaccine. The sequence derives from an adult in good health. The chain combines TRBV28 with TRBJ2-7; 11 nucleotides match TRBD2. The sequencing here drew on peripheral blood, taken on day 0 of AZD1222 vaccination. The CDR3 is CASSSSGLAADGEQYF. Written as DNA, the CDR3 is TGTGCCAGCAGTTCCTCGGGACTAGCGGCCGATGGAGAGCAGTACTTC.